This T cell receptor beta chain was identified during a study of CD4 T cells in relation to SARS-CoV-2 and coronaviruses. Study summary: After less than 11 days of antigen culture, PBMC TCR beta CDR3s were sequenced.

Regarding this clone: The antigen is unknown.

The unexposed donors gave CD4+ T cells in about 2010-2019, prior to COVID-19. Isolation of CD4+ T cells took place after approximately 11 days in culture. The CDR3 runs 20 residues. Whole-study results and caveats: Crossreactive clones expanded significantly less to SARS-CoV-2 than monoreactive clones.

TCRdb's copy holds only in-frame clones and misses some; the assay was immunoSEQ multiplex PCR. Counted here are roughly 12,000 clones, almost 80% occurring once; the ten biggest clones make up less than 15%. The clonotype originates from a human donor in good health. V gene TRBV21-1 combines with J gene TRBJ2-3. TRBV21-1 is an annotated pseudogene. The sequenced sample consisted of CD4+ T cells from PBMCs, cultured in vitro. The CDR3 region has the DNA TGTGCCAGCACCGCCAAAAAAGACCCCGCCTATACAAGAAACACAGATACGCAGTATTTT. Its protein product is CASTAKKDPAYTRNTDTQYF.